Listed here are 17 T cell receptor beta chains from one sample, sequenced in a study of blood T cells in healthy people across ages. Primed by a sample-barcoded 5' primer and a J-beta primer mix, a second PCR proceeded for 7 to 11 cycles. A single record per CDR3 protein comes from TCRdb applying MiXCR to the 5' RACE reads. The sample yields about 1.8 million distinct CDR3 sequences, about 50% seen once. Specimen: blood. These receptors were obtained from a woman in her thirties or forties in good health.

This clonotype has a count of ten or more. The chain combines TRBV28 with TRBJ2-5, with D hard to call. Between the trimmed V and J ends, which lost 5 bases and 5 bases, there was a span of 9 bases. Per the germline V gene, CDR1 is MDHEN and CDR2 is SYDVKM. This CDR3 is 12 amino acids long. The CDR3 DNA is TGTGCCAGCAGTCCTTCGGAGGAGACCCAGTACTTC. It codes for CASSPSEETQYF.

This clonotype was seen a handful of times. The V call is TRBV28, the J call TRBJ2-5, with 8 bases identical to TRBD2. The V gene's germline CDR1 is MDHEN and CDR2 SYDVKM. This CDR3 region has 15 residues. With V trimmed by 1 base and J by 5 bases, 6 bases remained unmatched. CDR3 amino acids: CASSLSPAGDETQYF. CDR3 DNA sequence: TGTGCCAGCAGTTTATCCCCAGCGGGGGATGAGACCCAGTACTTC.

This clonotype was detected only a few times. The V and J genes are TRBV24-1 and TRBJ2-1; D call uncertain. V lost 5 bases and J lost 5, with 21 bases in between. This CDR3 region has 17 residues. Looked up from germline, CDR1 is KGHDR and CDR2 is SFDVKD. CDR3 in DNA: TGTGCCACCAGTGTCCGAACCCCGAACAGTCACGACAATGAGCAGTTCTTC. It codes for CATSVRTPNSHDNEQFF.

This clonotype was seen more than once but under ten times. This chain uses TRBV7-2 with TRBJ2-5, with D possibly TRBD2 on 6 matching bases. This CDR3 spans 13 amino acids. Trimming shortened V by 1 base and J by 8 bases, and 11 bases separated the two germline ends. Germline loops: CDR1 SGHTA, CDR2 FQGNSA. The CDR3 loop reads CASSLVWEDTQYF. The CDR3 nucleotides are TGTGCCAGCAGCTTAGTGTGGGAGGATACCCAGTACTTC.

The gene calls are TRBV9 and TRBJ2-1; the D gene could be TRBD1 or TRBD2 (6 bases each). The DNA end lines up better with TRBJ2-7; the J call may be wrong. Germline V CDR1 and CDR2: SGDLS, YYNGEE. The CDR3 spans 15 residues. In DNA, the CDR3 is TGTGCCAGCAGCCGCCTAGGGGGGTCTTACAATGAGCAGTACTTC. It yields the protein CASSRLGGSYNEQYF.

The sample holds a few counts of this clonotype. The J gene is TRBJ2-1, the V gene TRBV9; D is unclear. Trimming left V 0 bases short and J 6 bases short, with 10 bases between. Germline V gene data show CDR1 as SGDLS and CDR2 as YYNGEE. The CDR3 length is 14 residues. The CDR3 region is CASSVVPQGNEQFF. The CDR3 coding sequence is TGTGCCAGCAGCGTAGTTCCTCAAGGCAATGAGCAGTTCTTC.

The chain employs TRBV6-1 and TRBJ2-3; 8 positions match TRBD2. CDR1 is MNHNS, CDR2 SASEGT, per germline. The CDR3 covers 17 residues. Trimming removed 7 bases from V and 7 bases from J; junction bases left unmatched: 19. The CDR3, as DNA: TGTGCCAGCACCCCCAGGGGTACTAGCGGCGTTCGAAATACGCAGTATTTT. It encodes CASTPRGTSGVRNTQYF.

The rearrangement uses TRBV9 and TRBJ2-1, with D possibly being TRBD1 (5 bases). V was shortened by 2 bases and J by 6 bases, with 15 bases between the two germline ends. This CDR3 has 15 amino acids. Germline CDR1 reads SGDLS; CDR2 reads YYNGEE. The CDR3 sequence is CASSVLEGVVNEQFF. The CDR3 nucleotides read TGTGCCAGCAGCGTTCTCGAAGGGGTAGTCAATGAGCAGTTCTTC.

This clonotype was seen many times. J is TRBJ2-4 and V is TRBV29-1, with 7 bases fitting TRBD2. Germline V gene data show CDR1 as SQVTM and CDR2 as ANQGSEA. V shed 7 bases, J shed 6 bases, and the junction held 6 bases outside the gene matches. This CDR3 region has 12 residues. The CDR3 loop reads CSARGGGNIQYF. The CDR3 DNA reads as TGCAGCGCCCGCGGCGGGGGAAACATTCAGTACTTC.

Only a few counts were recorded for this clonotype. V and J are TRBV29-1 and TRBJ2-3; 9 bases fit TRBD1. There are 14 residues in the CDR3. The ends lost 1 base at V and 5 bases at J; junction bases unmatched: 4. The germline gives CDR1 SQVTM, CDR2 ANQGSEA. CDR3 bases: TGCAGCGTTGAAGCAGGGACAGGGCGAGATACGCAGTATTTT. This codes for CSVEAGTGRDTQYF.

This clonotype was counted at least ten times. The chain is built from TRBV4-3 and TRBJ2-3; D is possibly TRBD1 or TRBD2 (6 bases each). V was clipped by 4 bases and J by 1 base, with 12 bases between them. This CDR3 is 15 amino acids long. CDR1 is LGHNA and CDR2 is YSLEER in the germline V gene. The CDR3 region is CASSLGGRGTDTQYF. The CDR3 DNA sequence: TGCGCCAGCAGCCTAGGGGGGCGAGGCACAGATACGCAGTATTTT.

This clonotype was counted a single time. A read error may be the cause here, since a much bigger clone is one base away. This chain joins TRBV29-1 and TRBJ2-1; tentatively, D is TRBD1 or TRBD2 (5 bases each). V was clipped by 6 bases and J by 5 bases, with 17 bases between them. The CDR3 spans 14 residues. Germline loops: CDR1 SQVTM, CDR2 ANQGSEA. CDR3 loop: CSVPPGTQDNEQFF. The CDR3 bases are TGCAGCGTACCACCCGGGACCCAGGACAATGAGCAGTTCTTC.

This chain links TRBV18 with TRBJ2-7; TRBD1 agrees at 11 bases. CDR1 and CDR2 from the germline V gene are KGHSH and LQKENI. V shed 5 bases, J shed 2 bases, and the junction held 5 bases outside the gene matches. CDR3 size: 15 residues. The CDR3 coding sequence is TGTGCCAGCTCAGACAAGGGACAGGGGGCCTACGAGCAGTACTTC. Its translation: CASSDKGQGAYEQYF.

The rearrangement links TRBV11-2 to TRBJ2-1; 15 bases fit TRBD2. Germline CDR1 and CDR2: SGHAT and FQNNGV. The ends lost 5 bases at V and 8 bases at J; junction bases unmatched: 22. CDR3 length: 21 amino acids. The CDR3 spells CASSRKSPGTSGGRSRDEQFF. As DNA, the CDR3 is TGTGCCAGCAGCCGAAAAAGCCCCGGGACTAGCGGGGGGAGGTCGAGGGATGAGCAGTTCTTC.

This sequence joins TRBV20-1 and TRBJ2-2, with unresolved D. This CDR3 has 12 amino acids. The germline CDR1 and CDR2 sequences are DFQATT and SNEGSKA (reference sequence). Trimming stripped 3 bases from V and 4 bases from J, with 6 bases between. The CDR3 DNA sequence: TGCAGTGCTAGTGGGGTCACCGGGGAGCTGTTTTTT. It specifies CSASGVTGELFF.

The rearrangement uses TRBV20-1 and TRBJ2-7, with TRBD2 as a possible D gene (6 bases). V lost 2 bases and J 5 bases, leaving 10 bases between the germline ends. Germline lookup yields CDR1 DFQATT and CDR2 SNEGSKA (reference sequence). The CDR3 extends over 12 amino acids. In DNA form, the CDR3 reads TGCAGTGCTAGAACTAGCAACCACGAGCAGTACTTC. This encodes CSARTSNHEQYF.

The chain has TRBV12-3 or TRBV12-4 and TRBJ2-1; D remains ambiguous. The CDR3 has 13 residues. V was trimmed by 5 bases and J by 9 bases, leaving 14 bases between them. The CDR3 sequence: CASSVSLIGEQFF. The CDR3, as DNA: TGTGCCAGCAGTGTATCTCTTATCGGTGAGCAGTTCTTC.